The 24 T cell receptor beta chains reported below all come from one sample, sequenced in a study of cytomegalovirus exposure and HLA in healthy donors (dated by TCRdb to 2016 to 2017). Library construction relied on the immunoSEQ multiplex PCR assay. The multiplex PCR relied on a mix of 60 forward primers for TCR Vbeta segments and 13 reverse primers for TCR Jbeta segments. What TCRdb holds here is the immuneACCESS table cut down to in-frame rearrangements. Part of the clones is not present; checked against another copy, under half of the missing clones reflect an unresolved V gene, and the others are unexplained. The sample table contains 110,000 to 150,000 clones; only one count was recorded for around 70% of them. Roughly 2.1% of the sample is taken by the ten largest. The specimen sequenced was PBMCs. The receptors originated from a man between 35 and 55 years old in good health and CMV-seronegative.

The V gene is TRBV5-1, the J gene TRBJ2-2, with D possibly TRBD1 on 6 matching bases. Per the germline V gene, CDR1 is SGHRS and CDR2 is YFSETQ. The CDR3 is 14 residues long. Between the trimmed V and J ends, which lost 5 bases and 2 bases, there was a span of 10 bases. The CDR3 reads CASRLGGNTGELFF. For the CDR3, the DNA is TGCGCCAGCAGGTTAGGGGGAAACACCGGGGAGCTGTTTTTT.

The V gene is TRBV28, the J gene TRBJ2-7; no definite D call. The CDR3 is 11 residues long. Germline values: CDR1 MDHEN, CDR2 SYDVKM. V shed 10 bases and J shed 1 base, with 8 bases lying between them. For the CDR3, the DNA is TGTGCCACCATACAATCCTACGAGCAGTACTTC. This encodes CATIQSYEQYF.

The CDR3 sequence: CASSASGRGSYNEQFF. CDR3 coding DNA: TGTGCCAGCAGCGCTAGCGGGAGGGGAAGCTACAATGAGCAGTTCTTC. The rearrangement links TRBV9 to TRBJ2-1, with 12 nucleotides matching TRBD2. The CDR3 is 16 residues long. Germline V CDR1 and CDR2: SGDLS, YYNGEE. The junction had 4 bases not matched to a gene; V was cut back by 3 bases and J by 3 bases.

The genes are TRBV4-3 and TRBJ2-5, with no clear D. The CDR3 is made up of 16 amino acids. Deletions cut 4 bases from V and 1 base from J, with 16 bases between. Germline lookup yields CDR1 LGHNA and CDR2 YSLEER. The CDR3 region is CASSRAWSRSQETQYF. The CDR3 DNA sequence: TGCGCCAGCAGCCGGGCCTGGTCTCGCAGCCAAGAGACCCAGTACTTC.

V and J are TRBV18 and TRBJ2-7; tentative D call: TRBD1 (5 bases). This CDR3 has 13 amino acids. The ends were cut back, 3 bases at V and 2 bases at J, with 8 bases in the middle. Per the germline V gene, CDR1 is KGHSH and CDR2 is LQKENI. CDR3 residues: CASSPDSTYEQYF. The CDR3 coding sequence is TGTGCCAGCTCACCCGACAGTACCTACGAGCAGTACTTC.

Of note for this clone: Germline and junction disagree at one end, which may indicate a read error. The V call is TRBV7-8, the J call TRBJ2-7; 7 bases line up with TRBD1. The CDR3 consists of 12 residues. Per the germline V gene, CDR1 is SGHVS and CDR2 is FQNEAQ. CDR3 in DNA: TGTTCCAGTGGACAGGCGGACTACGAGCAGTACTTC. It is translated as CSSGQADYEQYF.

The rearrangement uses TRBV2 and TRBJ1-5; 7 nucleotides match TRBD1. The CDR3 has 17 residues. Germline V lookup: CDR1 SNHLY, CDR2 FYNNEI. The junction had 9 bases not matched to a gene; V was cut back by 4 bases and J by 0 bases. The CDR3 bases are TGTGCCAGCAGTGTAGACGGACAGGCATTTAGCAATCAGCCCCAGCATTTT. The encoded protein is CASSVDGQAFSNQPQHF.

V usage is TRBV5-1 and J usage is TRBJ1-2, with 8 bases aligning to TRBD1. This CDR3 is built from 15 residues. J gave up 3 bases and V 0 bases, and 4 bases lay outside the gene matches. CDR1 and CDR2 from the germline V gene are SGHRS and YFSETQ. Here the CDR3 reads CASSLVGGQDYGYTF. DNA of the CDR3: TGCGCCAGCAGCTTGGTAGGGGGACAGGACTATGGCTACACCTTC.

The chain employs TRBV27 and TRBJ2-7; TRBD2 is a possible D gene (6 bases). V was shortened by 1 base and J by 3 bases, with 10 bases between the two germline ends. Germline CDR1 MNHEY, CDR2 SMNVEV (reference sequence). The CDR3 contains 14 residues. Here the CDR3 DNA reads TGTGCCAGCAGTTTATGGGGAGGACTCTACGAGCAGTACTTC. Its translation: CASSLWGGLYEQYF.

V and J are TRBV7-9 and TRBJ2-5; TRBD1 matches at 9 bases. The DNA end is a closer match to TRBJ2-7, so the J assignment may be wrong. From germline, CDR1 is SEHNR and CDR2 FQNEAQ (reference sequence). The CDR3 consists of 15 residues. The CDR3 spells CASSLGGTGTYEQYF. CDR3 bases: TGTGCCAGCAGCTTAGGGGGGACAGGGACCTACGAGCAGTACTTC.

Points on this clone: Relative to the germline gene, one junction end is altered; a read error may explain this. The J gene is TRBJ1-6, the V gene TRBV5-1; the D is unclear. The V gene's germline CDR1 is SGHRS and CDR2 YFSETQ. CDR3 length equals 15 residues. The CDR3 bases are TGCGCCAGCAGCTTGGGTCGGGGTTATAATTCACCCCTCAACTTT. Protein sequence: CASSLGRGYNSPLNF.

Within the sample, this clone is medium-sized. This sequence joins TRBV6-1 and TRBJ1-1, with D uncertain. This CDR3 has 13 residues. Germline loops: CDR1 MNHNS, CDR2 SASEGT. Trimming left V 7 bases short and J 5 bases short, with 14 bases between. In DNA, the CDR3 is TGTGCCAGCACTCGGGGAGACGTTACTGAAGCTTTCTTT. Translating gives CASTRGDVTEAFF.

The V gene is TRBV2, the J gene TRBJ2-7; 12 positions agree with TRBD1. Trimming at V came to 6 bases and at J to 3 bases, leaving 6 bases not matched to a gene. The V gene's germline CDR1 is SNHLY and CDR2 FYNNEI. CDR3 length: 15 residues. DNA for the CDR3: TGTGCCAGCAGCGCGGGACAGGGGGCGTACTACGAGCAGTACTTC. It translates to CASSAGQGAYYEQYF. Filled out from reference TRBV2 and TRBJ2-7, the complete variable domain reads EPEVTQTPSHQVTQMGQEVILRCVPISNHLYFYWYRQILGQKVEFLVSFYNNEISEKSEIFDDQFSVERPDGSNFTLKIRSTKLEDSAMYFCASSAGQGAYYEQYFGPGTRLTVT.

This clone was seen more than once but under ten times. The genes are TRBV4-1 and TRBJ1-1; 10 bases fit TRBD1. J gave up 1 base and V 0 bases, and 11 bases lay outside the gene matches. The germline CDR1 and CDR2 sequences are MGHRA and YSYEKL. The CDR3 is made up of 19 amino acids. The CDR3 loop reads CASSQERGQGPTGNTEAFF. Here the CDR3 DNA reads TGCGCCAGCAGCCAAGAGAGGGGACAGGGGCCAACCGGGAACACTGAAGCTTTCTTT.

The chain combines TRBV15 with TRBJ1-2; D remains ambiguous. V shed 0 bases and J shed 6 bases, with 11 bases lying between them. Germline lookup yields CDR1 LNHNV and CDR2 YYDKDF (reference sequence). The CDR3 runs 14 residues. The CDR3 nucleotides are TGTGCCACCAGCAGAGATCGGCAGGCCCATGGCTACACCTTC. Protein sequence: CATSRDRQAHGYTF.

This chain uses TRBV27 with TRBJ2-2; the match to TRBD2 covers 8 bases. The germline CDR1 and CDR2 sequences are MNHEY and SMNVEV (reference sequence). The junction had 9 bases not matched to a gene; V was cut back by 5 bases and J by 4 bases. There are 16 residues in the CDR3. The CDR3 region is CASSPSLAAITGELFF. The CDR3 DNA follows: TGTGCCAGCAGTCCGTCACTAGCGGCGATCACCGGGGAGCTGTTTTTT.

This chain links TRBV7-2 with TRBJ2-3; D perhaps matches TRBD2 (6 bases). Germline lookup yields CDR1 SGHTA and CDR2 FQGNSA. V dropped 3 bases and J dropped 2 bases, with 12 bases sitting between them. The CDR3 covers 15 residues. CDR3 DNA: TGTGCCAGCAGCTTGGTTAGCGGCTTCACAGATACGCAGTATTTT. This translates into CASSLVSGFTDTQYF.

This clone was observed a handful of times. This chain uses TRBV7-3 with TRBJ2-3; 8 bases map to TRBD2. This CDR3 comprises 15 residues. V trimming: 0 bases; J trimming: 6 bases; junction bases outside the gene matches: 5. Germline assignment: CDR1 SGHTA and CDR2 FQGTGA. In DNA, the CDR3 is TGTGCCAGCAGCTTAACAGCGGGGGCCCGGGATACGCAGTATTTT. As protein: CASSLTAGARDTQYF.

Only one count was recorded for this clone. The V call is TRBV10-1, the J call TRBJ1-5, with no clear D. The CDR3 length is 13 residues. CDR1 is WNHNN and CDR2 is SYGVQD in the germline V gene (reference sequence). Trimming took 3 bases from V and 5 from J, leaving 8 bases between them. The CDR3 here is CASSDRSDQPQHF. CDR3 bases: TGCGCCAGCAGTGACAGGTCCGATCAGCCCCAGCATTTT.

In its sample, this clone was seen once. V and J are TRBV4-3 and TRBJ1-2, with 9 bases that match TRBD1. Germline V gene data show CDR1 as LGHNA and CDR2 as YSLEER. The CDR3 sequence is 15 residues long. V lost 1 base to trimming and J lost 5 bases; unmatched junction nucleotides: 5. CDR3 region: CASSQGSGTGYGYTF. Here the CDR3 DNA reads TGCGCCAGCAGCCAAGGCTCCGGGACAGGGTATGGCTACACCTTC.

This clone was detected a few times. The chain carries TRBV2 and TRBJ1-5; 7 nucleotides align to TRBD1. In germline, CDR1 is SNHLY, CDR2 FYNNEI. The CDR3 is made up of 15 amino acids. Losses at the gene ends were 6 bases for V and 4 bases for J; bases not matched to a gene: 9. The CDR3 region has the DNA TGTGCCAGCAGATATTCGGACAGGCCGAATCAGCCCCAGCATTTT. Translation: CASRYSDRPNQPQHF.

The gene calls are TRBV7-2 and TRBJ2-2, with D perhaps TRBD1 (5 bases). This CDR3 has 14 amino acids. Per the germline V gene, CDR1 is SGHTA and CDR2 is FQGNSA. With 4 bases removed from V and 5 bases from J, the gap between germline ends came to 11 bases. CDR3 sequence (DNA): TGTGCCAGCAGCTCCCCAGGGTATACCGGGGAGCTGTTTTTT. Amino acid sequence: CASSSPGYTGELFF.

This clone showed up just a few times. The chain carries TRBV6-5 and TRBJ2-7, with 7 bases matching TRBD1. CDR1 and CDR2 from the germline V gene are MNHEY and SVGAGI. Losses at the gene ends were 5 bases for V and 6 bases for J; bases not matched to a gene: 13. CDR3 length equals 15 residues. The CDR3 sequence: CASSPSGGESLEQYF. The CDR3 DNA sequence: TGTGCCAGCAGTCCCTCAGGGGGAGAGTCTCTCGAGCAGTACTTC.

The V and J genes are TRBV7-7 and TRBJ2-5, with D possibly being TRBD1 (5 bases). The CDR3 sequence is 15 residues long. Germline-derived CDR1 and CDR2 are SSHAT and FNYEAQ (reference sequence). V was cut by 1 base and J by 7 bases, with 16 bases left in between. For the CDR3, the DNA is TGTGCCAGCAGCTTAGAGCAGGGCCGGTGGGGGACCCAGTACTTC. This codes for CASSLEQGRWGTQYF.